Following are 8 T cell receptor delta chains from one sample sequenced in a study of gamma-delta T cells after stem cell transplantation. TCRdb reanalysed the RT-PCR reads via CATT. The top ten hold more than 35% of the sample, which has about 1,400 delta-chain clones, more than 40% seen once. The specimen was gamma-delta T cells. The source of these receptors is a human donor. It is not recorded whose cells these are; they may come from a transplant donor.

This sequence joins TRDV2 and TRDJ1, with 12 nucleotides matching TRDD3. The CDR3 has 17 residues. The J segment lost 1 base and the V segment lost 1 base, leaving 6 bases of the junction unmatched. CDR1 and CDR2 from the germline V gene are GEAIGNYY and EKD. The CDR3 loop reads CACDTLGDTRGTDKLIF. CDR3 bases: TGTGCCTGTGACACGCTGGGGGATACGCGAGGCACCGATAAACTCATCTTT.

The chain combines TRDV1 with TRDJ1; D is possibly TRDD2 (5 bases). V lost 2 bases and J 4 bases, leaving 26 bases between the germline ends. The CDR3 has 19 residues. Germline CDR1 is TSWWSYY and CDR2 is QGS. The CDR3 region is CALGESVVPTEKYIDKLIF. In nucleotides, the CDR3 is TGTGCTCTTGGGGAAAGTGTAGTCCCTACGGAGAAGTACATCGATAAACTCATCTTT.

In its sample, this clone was seen a few times. CDR3 amino acids: CACEPMGDVTDKLIF. DNA for the CDR3: TGTGCCTGTGAACCGATGGGGGACGTCACCGATAAACTCATCTTT. The chain combines TRDV2 with TRDJ1, with 7 positions matching TRDD3. The CDR3 extends over 15 amino acids. Per the germline V gene, CDR1 is GEAIGNYY and CDR2 is EKD. The junction had 8 bases not matched to a gene; V was cut back by 4 bases and J by 1 base.

This clone was seen a handful of times. The gene calls are TRDV1 and TRDJ1; 8 bases match TRDD3. Germline trimming cut 4 bases from V and 3 bases from J; bases unmatched to any gene: 19. The CDR3 spans 19 residues. Germline V gives CDR1 TSWWSYY, CDR2 QGS. CDR3 sequence: CALGGGDLPPVLGADKLIF. CDR3 coding DNA: TGTGCTCTTGGGGGCGGGGACCTACCCCCAGTACTGGGGGCCGATAAACTCATCTTT.

The chain has TRDV2 and TRDJ1; 10 bases map to TRDD3. This CDR3 spans 16 amino acids. V shed 0 bases and J 8 bases; nucleotides not matched to a gene: 11. Per the germline V gene, CDR1 is GEAIGNYY and CDR2 is EKD. The CDR3 here is CACDTITGGSPRKLIF. In DNA, the CDR3 is TGTGCCTGTGACACCATCACTGGGGGATCCCCCCGAAAACTCATCTTT.

This clone was seen a single time. Different DNA sequences within this sample yield the same CDR3. J is TRDJ3 and V is TRDV2; no clear D. The CDR3 is made up of 17 amino acids. Trimming took off 5 bases at V and 0 bases at J, with 13 bases between the two ends. Germline V gene data show CDR1 as GEAIGNYY and CDR2 as EKD. The CDR3 nucleotides read TGTGCCTGTGTATCGTTATCAAGCTCCTGGGACACCCGACAGATGTTTTTC. This gives the protein CACVSLSSSWDTRQMFF.

As concerns this clone: One junction end does not reproduce the germline sequence, and a read error may be involved. This chain connects TRDV2 to TRDJ1, with TRDD3 identical over 12 bases. The CDR3 runs 19 residues. From germline, CDR1 is GEAIGNYY and CDR2 EKD. CDR3 amino acids: CACDTIGPLGDTGTDNLIF. CDR3 coding DNA: TGTGCCTGTGACACCATAGGGCCACTGGGGGATACAGGAACCGATAACCTCATCTTT.

In regard to this clone: A much larger clone lies one base from this, so it may be a read error. The J gene is TRDJ1, the V gene TRDV2, with 10 bases that match TRDD3. Germline lookup yields CDR1 GEAIGNYY and CDR2 EKD. The CDR3 consists of 19 residues. The junction had 18 bases not matched to a gene; V was cut back by 3 bases and J by 3 bases. CDR3 coding DNA: TGTGCCTGTGACTCCTTAGAAGGTACTGGGGGATCTTACGCCGATAAACTCATCTTT. This encodes CACDSLEGTGGSYADKLIF.